What follows describes a single T cell receptor (beta chain). This record comes from a study of T cells in Graves' hyperthyroidism and ophthalmopathy. The investigators amplified TCR beta CDR3 regions from RNA transcripts. Initially, a first-round RT-PCR of the TCR CDR3 employed the HTBI primer set. TCRdb re-called the multiplex PCR reads through MiXCR, storing one row per CDR3 protein. The data hold 650,000 to 750,000 distinct CDR3 sequences, with 11% to 15% observed a single time. The CDR3 runs 15 residues. V was shortened by 7 bases and J by 0 bases, with 13 bases between the two germline ends. Looked up from germline, CDR1 is MNHEY and CDR2 is SVGAGI.

Sequencing used blood. The origin of this receptor is a woman younger than 35 with Graves' hyperthyroidism. The chain is built from TRBV6-5 and TRBJ1-5; no definite D call. The chain's CDR3 is CASTYQGNSNQPQHF. CDR3 nucleotides: TGTGCCAGCACCTATCAAGGTAATAGCAATCAGCCCCAGCATTTT.